The following is a TCR beta chain sequence with its context. The sample is drawn from a study of blood T cell repertoires in COVID-19. Some clones are missing from TCRdb's copy, which holds only in-frame ones; the method was immunoSEQ multiplex PCR. The sample holds fewer than 40,000 clones, about 89% seen once. This CDR3 comprises 12 residues. V lost 5 bases to trimming and J lost 4 bases, with 9 bases between them. Source material: peripheral blood. The chain employs TRBV12-3 or TRBV12-4 and TRBJ2-7; possible D gene TRBD2, 5 bases. The sequence derives from a human donor with active COVID-19. The donor label of this sample is uncertain. The CDR3 is CASSRGRYEQYF. The CDR3 DNA reads TGTGCCAGCAGTCGAGGGCGGTACGAGCAGTACTTC.